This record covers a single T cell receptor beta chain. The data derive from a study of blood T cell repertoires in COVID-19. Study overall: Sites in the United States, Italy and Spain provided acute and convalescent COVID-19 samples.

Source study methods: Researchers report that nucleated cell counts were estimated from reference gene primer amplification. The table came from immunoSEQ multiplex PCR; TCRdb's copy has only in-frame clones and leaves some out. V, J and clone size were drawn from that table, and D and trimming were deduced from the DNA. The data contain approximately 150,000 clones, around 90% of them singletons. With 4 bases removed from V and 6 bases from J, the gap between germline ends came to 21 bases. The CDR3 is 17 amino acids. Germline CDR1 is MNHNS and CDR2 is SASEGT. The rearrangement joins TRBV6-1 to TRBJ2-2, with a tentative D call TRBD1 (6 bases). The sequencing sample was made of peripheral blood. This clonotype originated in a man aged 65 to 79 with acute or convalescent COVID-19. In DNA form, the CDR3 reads TGTGCCAGCAGTGCCCGACAGGCCTACTCCTCCCCCGGGGAGCTGTTTTTT. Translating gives CASSARQAYSSPGELFF.